What follows are 27 T cell receptor beta chains derived from one specimen sequenced in a study of T cells in Graves' hyperthyroidism and ophthalmopathy. Amplified TCR beta CDR3 regions came from RNA transcripts. RT-PCR in the first round (using the HTBI primer set) targeted the TCR CDR3. TCRdb re-derived calls from the multiplex PCR reads in MiXCR, one entry per CDR3 protein. The sample contains around 380,000 distinct CDR3 sequences, less than 15% of which appear only once. Sequencing used blood. Receptors originate from a man younger than 45 with Graves' hyperthyroidism that later progressed to Graves' ophthalmopathy.

This clonotype was picked up many times. J is TRBJ2-2 and V is TRBV7-9; D tentatively fits TRBD1 or TRBD2 (5 bases each). V was clipped by 5 bases and J by 1 base, with 11 bases between them. Germline V gene data show CDR1 as SEHNR and CDR2 as FQNEAQ (reference sequence). The CDR3 has 15 residues. The CDR3 protein is CASSLGDGNTGELFF. DNA of the CDR3: TGTGCCAGCAGCCTCGGGGACGGGAACACCGGGGAGCTGTTTTTT. The full variable domain, with the rest looked up from reference TRBV7-9 and TRBJ2-2, is DTGVSQNPRHKITKRGQNVTFRCDPISEHNRLYWYRQTLGQGPEFLTYFQNEAQLEKSRLLSDRFSAERPKGSFSTLEIQRTEQGDSAMYLCASSLGDGNTGELFFGEGSRLTVL.

This clonotype showed up many times. The rearrangement uses TRBV12-3 or TRBV12-4 and TRBJ2-3; 9 bases align to TRBD1. The CDR3 is 16 amino acids. V lost 4 bases and J lost 4; bases outside the gene matches: 9. The CDR3 here is CASSSYWTGAADTQYF. The CDR3 DNA reads as TGTGCCAGCAGTTCGTACTGGACAGGGGCCGCAGATACGCAGTATTTT.

This clonotype has a count of ten or more. The chain links TRBV10-3 to TRBJ1-4; D not certain. V lost 3 bases, J lost 10 bases, and 18 bases lay in between. This CDR3 has 15 residues. Germline V lookup: CDR1 ENHRY, CDR2 SYGVKD. The CDR3 DNA is TGTGCCATCAGTGATGATGCGGGAAACCGGGGAAAACTGTTTTTT. Translated, it gives CAISDDAGNRGKLFF.

This clonotype was seen only a few times. This sequence joins TRBV5-6 and TRBJ1-5, with D perhaps matching TRBD1 (5 bases). Germline loops: CDR1 SGHDT, CDR2 YYEEEE. V was pared by 3 bases and J by 3 bases, with 13 bases between. This CDR3 region has 15 residues. The CDR3 coding sequence is TGTGCCAGCAGCTCCCTGGGGACCATCAATCAGCCCCAGCATTTT. It yields the protein CASSSLGTINQPQHF.

The chain combines TRBV10-2 with TRBJ2-1, with 7 bases that match TRBD2. The junction had 4 bases not matched to a gene; V was cut back by 8 bases and J by 6 bases. The CDR3 length is 12 residues. Germline lookup yields CDR1 WSHSY and CDR2 SAAADI. This CDR3 is CASGGGSNEQFF. As DNA, the CDR3 is TGCGCCAGCGGGGGGGGAAGCAATGAGCAGTTCTTC.

The table lists this clonotype with many counts. The CDR3 is CSASTTPGGISNQPQHF. In DNA, the CDR3 is TGCAGTGCTAGTACCACCCCAGGGGGCATATCCAATCAGCCCCAGCATTTT. The chain carries TRBV20-1 and TRBJ1-5, with 8 positions matching TRBD1. J lost 3 bases, V lost 3 bases, and 13 bases had no gene match. CDR3 length: 17 amino acids. Germline CDR1 and CDR2: DFQATT and SNEGSKA (reference sequence).

This clonotype showed up many times. The chain is built from TRBV12-3 or TRBV12-4 and TRBJ2-3; TRBD1 matches at 7 bases. This CDR3 is 18 amino acids long. The ends lost 4 bases at V and 2 bases at J; junction bases unmatched: 15. CDR3 loop: CASSSSLGQGDNTDTQYF. In nucleotides, the CDR3 is TGTGCCAGCAGTTCCTCCCTGGGGCAGGGGGATAACACAGATACGCAGTATTTT.

The rearrangement links TRBV5-6 to TRBJ1-6, with 7 bases matching TRBD1. The V gene's germline CDR1 is SGHDT and CDR2 YYEEEE. With 4 bases clipped from V and 6 bases from J, the junction kept 10 bases outside the gene matches. CDR3 length equals 16 residues. The DNA for the CDR3 is TGTGCCAGCAGCACCACCTGGACAGGTGTTAATTCACCCCTCCACTTT. It yields the protein CASSTTWTGVNSPLHF.

This clonotype was counted only a few times. The V and J genes are TRBV5-1 and TRBJ2-1; no reliable D call. The V end lost 3 bases, the J end lost 7 bases, and 8 bases lay between the germline ends. Germline V gene data show CDR1 as SGHRS and CDR2 as YFSETQ. CDR3 length: 12 amino acids. Here the CDR3 reads CASSSAQNEQFF. CDR3 nucleotides: TGCGCCAGCAGCTCCGCCCAAAATGAGCAGTTCTTC.

The chain links TRBV10-3 to TRBJ2-1, with 8 nucleotides matching TRBD2. This CDR3 is built from 15 residues. CDR1 is ENHRY, CDR2 SYGVKD, per germline. V lost 7 bases to trimming and J lost 0 bases; unmatched junction nucleotides: 5. The CDR3 loop reads CAIKTSASSYNEQFF. The CDR3 nucleotides read TGTGCCATCAAGACTAGCGCCAGCTCCTACAATGAGCAGTTCTTC.

This clonotype was recorded a few times. A much larger clone sits a single nucleotide away, making a read error possible. V gene TRBV28 combines with J gene TRBJ2-1; 7 bases are shared with TRBD1. The CDR3 loop spans 14 amino acids. The V gene's germline CDR1 is MDHEN and CDR2 SYDVKM. The CDR3: CVSSLPQGNNEQFF. DNA of the CDR3: TGTGTCAGCAGTTTACCACAGGGGAACAATGAGCAGTTCTTC.

This clonotype was counted at least ten times. The gene calls are TRBV11-2 and TRBJ2-7; possibly TRBD1 for D (6 bases). Germline loops: CDR1 SGHAT, CDR2 FQNNGV. The CDR3 totals 15 residues. With 1 base removed from V and 5 bases from J, the gap between germline ends came to 15 bases. As DNA, the CDR3 is TGTGCCAGCAGCTTAGTGAGAACAGGGCACCACGAGCAGTACTTC. Amino acid sequence: CASSLVRTGHHEQYF. Based on the CDR3 plus reference TRBV11-2 and TRBJ2-7, the full variable domain is EAGVAQSPRYKIIEKRQSVAFWCNPISGHATLYWYQQILGQGPKLLIQFQNNGVVDDSQLPKDRFSAERLKGVDSTLKIQPAKLEDSAVYLCASSLVRTGHHEQYFGPGTRLTVT.

The chain joins TRBV5-1 to TRBJ2-3; 12 nucleotides align to TRBD2. The CDR3 runs 15 residues. The V gene end was trimmed by 5 bases and the J gene end by 6 bases; junction bases not matched to a gene: 7. Germline lookup yields CDR1 SGHRS and CDR2 YFSETQ. Written as DNA, the CDR3 is TGCGCCAGCAGTCCCGGGACTAGCGGGCCGGATACGCAGTATTTT. Translation: CASSPGTSGPDTQYF.

The table lists this clonotype with a few counts. The chain uses TRBV7-8 and TRBJ1-3; D is uncertain. Germline loops: CDR1 SGHVS, CDR2 FQNEAQ. V was trimmed by 6 bases and J by 3 bases, leaving 12 bases between them. The CDR3 extends over 14 amino acids. The CDR3 region is CASSIPGDGNTIYF. CDR3 in DNA: TGTGCCAGCAGTATACCCGGCGATGGAAACACCATATATTTT.

This clonotype was seen many times. The gene calls are TRBV6-1 and TRBJ1-6; tentative D call: TRBD1 (5 bases). Germline V gene sequence: CDR1 MNHNS, CDR2 SASEGT. The length of the CDR3 is 16 residues. V was clipped by 7 bases and J by 13 bases, with 26 bases between them. CDR3 region: CASNLQTTGPLTPLHF. The CDR3, as DNA: TGTGCCAGCAACCTACAAACAACGGGGCCTTTGACTCCCCTCCACTTT.

This clonotype appeared many times. CDR3 loop: CASSTMDRGYGYTF. CDR3 sequence (DNA): TGTGCCAGCAGTACGATGGACAGGGGCTATGGCTACACCTTC. The V and J genes are TRBV27 and TRBJ1-2, with 9 positions matching TRBD1. From germline, CDR1 is MNHEY and CDR2 SMNVEV (reference sequence). V lost 5 bases, J lost 4 bases, and 5 bases stayed unmatched. This CDR3 comprises 14 residues.

This clonotype was picked up many times. The rearrangement joins TRBV7-9 to TRBJ2-3; D uncertain. Looked up from germline, CDR1 is SEHNR and CDR2 is FQNEAQ (reference sequence). Trimming took off 3 bases at V and 2 bases at J, with 9 bases between the two ends. The CDR3 extends over 14 amino acids. In nucleotides, the CDR3 is TGTGCCAGCAGCTTCAGAACTTTCACAGATACGCAGTATTTT. Encoded protein: CASSFRTFTDTQYF.

In its sample, this clonotype was seen many times. DNA of the CDR3: TGTGCCAGCAGCGTCCACCGGGAGTTCAGGCTCGACTACGAGCAGTACTTC. Amino acids: CASSVHREFRLDYEQYF. This chain connects TRBV7-9 to TRBJ2-7, with D possibly TRBD2 on 6 matching bases. From germline, CDR1 is SEHNR and CDR2 FQNEAQ (reference sequence). Trimming removed 5 bases from V and 3 bases from J, with 23 bases in between. This CDR3 spans 17 amino acids.

This clonotype was recorded many times. The rearrangement joins TRBV20-1 to TRBJ1-6; the D gene is possibly TRBD1 (6 bases). The CDR3 is made up of 14 amino acids. V lost 0 bases to trimming and J lost 10 bases, with 13 bases between them. Germline lookup yields CDR1 DFQATT and CDR2 SNEGSKA (reference sequence). CDR3 DNA sequence: TGCAGTGCTAGAGAGTTACAGGGAAGCTCACCCCTCCACTTT. Translated: CSARELQGSSPLHF.

V usage is TRBV4-1 and J usage is TRBJ2-7; tentatively, D is TRBD1 (6 bases). V was clipped by 0 bases and J by 3 bases, with 12 bases between them. Germline lookup yields CDR1 MGHRA and CDR2 YSYEKL. The CDR3 has 15 residues. This chain's CDR3 is CASSQEPRQDYEQYF. The CDR3 DNA reads as TGCGCCAGCAGCCAAGAGCCGAGACAGGACTACGAGCAGTACTTC.

This clonotype has at least ten counts. The chain recombines TRBV7-8 with TRBJ1-5; D not certain. Per the germline V gene, CDR1 is SGHVS and CDR2 is FQNEAQ. This CDR3 has 13 residues. Trimming shortened V by 1 base and J by 10 bases, and 11 bases separated the two germline ends. The CDR3 coding sequence is TGTGCCAGCAGCTTAGGCCATGTCGGCCCCCAGCATTTT. Translated, it gives CASSLGHVGPQHF. The full variable domain, completed using reference TRBV7-8 and TRBJ1-5, is GAGVSQSPRYKVAKRGQDVALRCDPISGHVSLFWYQQALGQGPEFLTYFQNEAQLDKSGLPSDRFFAERPEGSVSTLKIQRTQQEDSAVYLCASSLGHVGPQHFGDGTRLSIL.

CDR3 region: CASGLNGLHLAQYF. CDR3 bases: TGTGCTAGTGGTTTGAATGGGCTGCACCTGGCCCAGTACTTC. The rearrangement joins TRBV12-5 to TRBJ2-5; no clear D. The CDR3 sequence is 14 residues long. With 2 bases removed from V and 9 bases from J, the gap between germline ends came to 16 bases. Germline V gene lookup returns CDR1 LGHNT and CDR2 FRNRAP.

In this sample, this clonotype turned up many times. This rearrangement joins TRBV11-2 to TRBJ2-3; maybe TRBD2 (6 bases). The CDR3 is 15 residues long. Germline-derived CDR1 and CDR2 are SGHAT and FQNNGV. Trimming left V 1 base short and J 0 bases short, with 8 bases between. The CDR3 region has the DNA TGTGCCAGCAGCTTAGTGGGGGGTAGCACAGATACGCAGTATTTT. It translates to CASSLVGGSTDTQYF. The entire variable domain, with the rest obtained from reference TRBV11-2 and TRBJ2-3, is as follows: EAGVAQSPRYKIIEKRQSVAFWCNPISGHATLYWYQQILGQGPKLLIQFQNNGVVDDSQLPKDRFSAERLKGVDSTLKIQPAKLEDSAVYLCASSLVGGSTDTQYFGPGTRLTVL.

The sample holds many counts of this clonotype. The gene calls are TRBV6-6 and TRBJ1-1; D uncertain. The CDR3 consists of 13 residues. Germline CDR1 reads MNHNY; CDR2 reads SVGAGI (reference sequence). Between the trimmed V and J ends, which lost 3 bases and 2 bases, there was a span of 7 bases. Here the CDR3 DNA reads TGTGCCAGCAGTTATGCTTATAACACTGAAGCTTTCTTT. Amino acid sequence: CASSYAYNTEAFF.

This clonotype appeared once. In DNA form, the CDR3 reads TGTGCCAGCGGGATGGGTGCAGGGTCTAACTATGGCTACACCTTC. Its translation: CASGMGAGSNYGYTF. V and J are TRBV6-1 and TRBJ1-2; D may be TRBD1 (5 bases). CDR3 length: 15 residues. V dropped 8 bases and J dropped 0 bases, with 16 bases sitting between them. Germline CDR1 is MNHNS and CDR2 is SASEGT.

This clonotype occurred many times. CDR3 region: CASNSGGAFYEQFF. The CDR3 nucleotides are TGTGCCAGCAACAGCGGGGGGGCCTTTTATGAGCAGTTCTTC. The chain employs TRBV7-9 and TRBJ2-1; 10 bases map to TRBD2. The germline CDR1 and CDR2 sequences are SEHNR and FQNEAQ (reference sequence). The V gene end was trimmed by 7 bases and the J gene end by 8 bases; junction bases not matched to a gene: 8. This CDR3 spans 14 amino acids.

The chain employs TRBV10-3 and TRBJ2-3; 7 bases agree with TRBD1. V shed 5 bases and J 3 bases; nucleotides not matched to a gene: 5. This CDR3 has 14 residues. CDR1 is ENHRY and CDR2 is SYGVKD in the germline V gene. This CDR3 reads CAISPTGLTDTQYF. DNA for the CDR3: TGTGCCATCAGTCCGACAGGGTTAACAGATACGCAGTATTTT.